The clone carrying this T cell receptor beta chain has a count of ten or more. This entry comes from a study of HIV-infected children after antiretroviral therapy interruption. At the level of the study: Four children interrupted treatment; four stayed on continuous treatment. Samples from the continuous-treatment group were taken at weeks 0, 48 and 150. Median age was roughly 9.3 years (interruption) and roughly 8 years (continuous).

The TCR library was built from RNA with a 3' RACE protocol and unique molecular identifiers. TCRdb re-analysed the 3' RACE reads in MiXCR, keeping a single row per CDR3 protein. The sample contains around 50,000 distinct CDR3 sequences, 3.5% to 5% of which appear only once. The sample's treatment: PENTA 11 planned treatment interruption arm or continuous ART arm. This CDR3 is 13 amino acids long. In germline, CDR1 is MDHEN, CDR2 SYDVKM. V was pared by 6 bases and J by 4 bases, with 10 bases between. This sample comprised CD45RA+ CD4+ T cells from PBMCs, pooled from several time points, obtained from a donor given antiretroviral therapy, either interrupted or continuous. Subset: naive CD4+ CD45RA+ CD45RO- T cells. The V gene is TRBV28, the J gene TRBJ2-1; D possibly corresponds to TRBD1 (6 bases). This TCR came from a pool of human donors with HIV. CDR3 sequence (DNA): TGTGCCAGCAGCCTCGACAGGTACAATGAGCAGTTCTTC. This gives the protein CASSLDRYNEQFF.